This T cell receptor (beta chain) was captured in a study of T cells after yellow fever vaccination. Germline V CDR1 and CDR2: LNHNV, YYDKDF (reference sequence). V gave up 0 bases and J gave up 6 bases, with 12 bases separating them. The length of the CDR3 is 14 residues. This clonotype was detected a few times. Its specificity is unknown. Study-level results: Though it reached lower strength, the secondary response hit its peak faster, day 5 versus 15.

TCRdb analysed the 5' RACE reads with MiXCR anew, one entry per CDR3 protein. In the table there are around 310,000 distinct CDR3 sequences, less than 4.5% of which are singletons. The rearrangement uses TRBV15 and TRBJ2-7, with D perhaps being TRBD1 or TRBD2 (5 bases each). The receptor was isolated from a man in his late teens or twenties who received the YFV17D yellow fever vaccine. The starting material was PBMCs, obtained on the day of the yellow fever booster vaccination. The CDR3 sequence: CATSRDQGPLEQYF. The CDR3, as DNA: TGTGCCACCAGCAGAGATCAGGGACCGCTCGAGCAGTACTTC. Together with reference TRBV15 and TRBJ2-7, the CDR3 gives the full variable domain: DAMVIQNPRYQVTQFGKPVTLSCSQTLNHNVMYWYQQKSSQAPKLLFHYYDKDFNNEADTPDNFQSRRPNTSFCFLDIRSPGLGDTAMYLCATSRDQGPLEQYFGPGTRLTVT.